This T cell receptor beta chain was recorded in a study of type 1 and type 2 diabetes patients. This clonotype was picked up one time. CDR1 MNHEY and CDR2 SVGAGI come from the germline V gene. There are 14 residues in the CDR3. V shed 6 bases and J shed 4 bases, with 15 bases lying between them. Amplification started from genomic DNA. Multiplex PCR with 30 forward and 13 reverse primers amplified the TCR beta CDR3. Each CDR3 protein gets one entry after TCRdb re-called the multiplex PCR reads with MiXCR. The sample consists of about 290,000 distinct CDR3 sequences, roughly 50% of them appearing once. The clonotype comes from a man aged 18 to 29 with type 2 diabetes. The sample comprised peripheral blood mononuclear cells (PBMCs). The rearrangement joins TRBV6-5 to TRBJ1-2, with D uncertain. The CDR3 loop is CASRTTGVGYGYTF. CDR3 bases: TGTGCCAGCAGAACCACCGGGGTTGGCTATGGCTACACCTTC.